This TCR beta chain originates from a study of shared clonotypes between healthy human individuals. Losses at the gene ends were 2 bases for V and 2 bases for J; bases not matched to a gene: 5. The germline V gene encodes CDR1 SGHDT and CDR2 YYEEEE. There are 15 residues in the CDR3. Study-wide results and caveats: In a handful of donors, around 5% of naive CD4 clonotypes appeared in common.

Notes on this clone: Its antigen is unknown.

On sorted subsets, replicate PCRs used 200 to 250 ng DNA, or 30,000 or so T cell genomes. Profiled with immunoSEQ multiplex PCR; TCRdb holds only in-frame clones, not every one. The repertoire holds around 2,000,000 clones, with approximately 94% as singletons. The naive CD8 fraction comprised CD45RO-negative cells positively selected for CCR7 and excluded terminally differentiated effector memory CD45RA+ cells. Specimen: naive CD8+ T cells sorted from blood. The chain is built from TRBV5-6 and TRBJ2-3, with 7 bases aligning to TRBD2. This TCR derives from a man aged 18 to 30 in good health. The CDR3 DNA follows: TGTGCCAGCAGCTTAGCGGGGAGCCCCACAGATACGCAGTATTTT. Translation: CASSLAGSPTDTQYF. The full variable domain, in which reference TRBV5-6 and TRBJ2-3 provide the parts outside the CDR3, is DAGVTQSPTHLIKTRGQQVTLRCSPKSGHDTVSWYQQALGQGPQFIFQYYEEEERQRGNFPDRFSGHQFPNYSSELNVNALLLGDSALYLCASSLAGSPTDTQYFGPGTRLTVL.